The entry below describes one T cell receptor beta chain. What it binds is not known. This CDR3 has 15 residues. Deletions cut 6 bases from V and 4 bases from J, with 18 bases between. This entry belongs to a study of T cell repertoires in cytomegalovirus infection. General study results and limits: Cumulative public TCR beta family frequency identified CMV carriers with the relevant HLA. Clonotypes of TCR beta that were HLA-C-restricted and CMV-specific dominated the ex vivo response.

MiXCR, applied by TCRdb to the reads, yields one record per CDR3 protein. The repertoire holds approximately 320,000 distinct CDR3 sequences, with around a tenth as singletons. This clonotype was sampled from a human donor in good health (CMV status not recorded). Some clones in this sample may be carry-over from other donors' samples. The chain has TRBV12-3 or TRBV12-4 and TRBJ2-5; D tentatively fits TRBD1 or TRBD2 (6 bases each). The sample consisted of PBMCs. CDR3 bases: TGTGCCAGCAGCGGTGAAAACCCGGGGGCAGAGACCCAGTACTTC. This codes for CASSGENPGAETQYF.